A single sample is the source of the 14 T cell receptor beta chains below, sequenced in a study of blood T cell repertoires in COVID-19. Sequenced by immunoSEQ multiplex PCR; TCRdb stores in-frame clones only, minus some. The sample holds 100,000 to 150,000 clones, about 85% seen once. The sample was peripheral blood. The receptors originated from a woman of 80 years or more with COVID-19, enrolled during active disease.

J is TRBJ1-1 and V is TRBV11-2; no firm D call. Germline loops: CDR1 SGHAT, CDR2 FQNNGV. V lost 5 bases and J lost 3, with 10 bases in between. The CDR3 is made up of 13 amino acids. DNA for the CDR3: TGTGCCAGCAGCAAACACCTCGACACTGAAGCTTTCTTT. Its protein is CASSKHLDTEAFF.

The chain recombines TRBV19 with TRBJ2-2; 8 bases align to TRBD1. Germline CDR1 reads LNHDA; CDR2 reads SQIVND (reference sequence). The junction had 13 bases not matched to a gene; V was cut back by 4 bases and J by 0 bases. This CDR3 has 19 amino acids. The CDR3 DNA sequence: TGTGCCAGTAGTACCAGAGGAGGCTCAGGGGGCGCGAACACCGGGGAGCTGTTTTTT. Translating gives CASSTRGGSGGANTGELFF.

With regard to this clone: The same CDR3 can be traced to other DNA sequences in this sample. This rearrangement joins TRBV27 to TRBJ2-7; 9 bases align to TRBD1. The germline CDR1 and CDR2 sequences are MNHEY and SMNVEV (reference sequence). The ends lost 6 bases at V and 0 bases at J; junction bases unmatched: 3. This CDR3 region has 14 residues. CDR3 bases: TGTGCCAGCAGACCGGGACAGGGCTCCTACGAGCAGTACTTC. Its translation: CASRPGQGSYEQYF.

The chain links TRBV12-3 or TRBV12-4 to TRBJ2-1; the D is unclear. V was pared by 2 bases and J by 7 bases, with 6 bases between. The CDR3 sequence is 12 residues long. The CDR3 spells CASSLFPNEQFF. The CDR3 region has the DNA TGTGCCAGCAGTTTATTTCCGAATGAGCAGTTCTTC.

This rearrangement joins TRBV6-5 to TRBJ2-7, with 8 bases matching TRBD1. Germline values: CDR1 MNHEY, CDR2 SVGAGI. The CDR3 has 15 residues. V lost 4 bases, J lost 6 bases, and 11 bases stayed unmatched. The CDR3 protein is CASSLDGTGEREQYF. CDR3 DNA sequence: TGTGCCAGCAGTTTAGACGGGACAGGAGAGCGCGAGCAGTACTTC.

J is TRBJ1-6 and V is TRBV4-3; D is unclear. CDR3 length equals 15 residues. CDR1 LGHNA and CDR2 YSLEER come from the germline V gene. V lost 0 bases and J lost 7, with 10 bases in between. Here the CDR3 DNA reads TGCGCCAGCAGCCAAGATAAGGCCGGGAATTCACCCCTCCACTTT. It encodes CASSQDKAGNSPLHF.

The rearrangement links TRBV5-6 to TRBJ2-1, with TRBD1 as a possible D gene (5 bases). The CDR3 has 17 amino acids. The V end was cut by 3 bases, the J end by 5 bases, with 21 bases between. Germline V CDR1 and CDR2: SGHDT, YYEEEE. The CDR3 spells CASSSTKAGKWNNEQFF. CDR3 bases: TGTGCCAGCAGCTCCACCAAGGCAGGGAAGTGGAACAATGAGCAGTTCTTC.

The rearrangement links TRBV4-2 to TRBJ2-3, with a weak D call TRBD2 (7 bases). Germline CDR1 and CDR2: LGHNA and YNFKEQ. The CDR3 totals 15 residues. Trimming removed 2 bases at V and 3 bases at J, with 12 bases between. CDR3 loop: CASSQQGRETDTQYF. CDR3 in DNA: TGTGCCAGCAGCCAACAGGGGCGGGAGACAGATACGCAGTATTTT.

The CDR3 loop is CAISQGANEQYF. The CDR3 nucleotides read TGTGCCATCAGCCAGGGGGCTAACGAGCAGTACTTC. This chain connects TRBV10-3 to TRBJ2-7; 8 bases are a match to TRBD1. Germline values: CDR1 ENHRY, CDR2 SYGVKD. Trimming removed 6 bases from V and 5 bases from J; junction bases left unmatched: 3. The CDR3 has 12 residues.

This clone showed up just a few times. The chain recombines TRBV28 with TRBJ2-3; 8 bases are a match to TRBD2. J was trimmed by 4 bases and V by 5 bases; bases with no gene match: 5. This CDR3 has 14 amino acids. The germline V gene has CDR1 MDHEN and CDR2 SYDVKM. In DNA, the CDR3 is TGTGCCAGCAGTGGGACTAGTGTTTCAGATACGCAGTATTTT. Residues: CASSGTSVSDTQYF.

The rearrangement uses TRBV10-3 and TRBJ2-1, with 7 bases matching TRBD2. Trimming took 0 bases from V and 7 from J; bases not matched to a gene: 9. CDR1 ENHRY and CDR2 SYGVKD come from the germline V gene. The CDR3 is 16 amino acids. CDR3 DNA sequence: TGTGCCATCAGTGAGTCGAACAGCGGGATGGGAAATGAGCAGTTCTTC. Translating it yields CAISESNSGMGNEQFF.

This rearrangement joins TRBV9 to TRBJ2-1; the D gene is possibly TRBD1 (5 bases). Trimming took off 4 bases at V and 7 bases at J, with 15 bases between the two ends. Germline CDR1 is SGDLS and CDR2 is YYNGEE. The CDR3 covers 14 residues. CDR3 in DNA: TGTGCCAGCAGCTCCCTGCCAGGGAAGAATGAGCAGTTCTTC. Its protein is CASSSLPGKNEQFF.

The rearrangement links TRBV6-4 to TRBJ2-3, with D possibly being TRBD2 (6 bases). Trimming took off 7 bases at V and 0 bases at J, with 14 bases between the two ends. Looked up from germline, CDR1 is MRHNA and CDR2 is SNTAGT. The CDR3 length is 15 residues. CDR3 DNA: TGTGCCAGCACCGAGATTAGCGGAAGCACAGATACGCAGTATTTT. Its protein product is CASTEISGSTDTQYF.

V usage is TRBV28 and J usage is TRBJ1-4; D is ambiguous. This CDR3 has 15 residues. From germline, CDR1 is MDHEN and CDR2 SYDVKM. V lost 3 bases and J lost 8, with 16 bases in between. Here the CDR3 reads CASSFSRQLLEKLFF. The CDR3 DNA sequence: TGTGCCAGCAGTTTTTCGCGGCAGTTATTAGAAAAACTGTTTTTT.